These 17 T cell receptor beta chains were sequenced from one sample in a study of blood T cell repertoires in COVID-19 (dated by TCRdb to about 2020). Libraries were made using the immunoSEQ multiplex PCR assay. TCRdb holds this immuneACCESS table with in-frame rearrangements only. Some clones are missing; in checked studies, unresolved V genes explain under half, and the rest has no known cause. The sample records fewer than 400,000 clones, 90% of which are singletons. Of the sample, around 3.9% is held by the ten largest clones. Sequencing used PBMCs or T cells enriched from blood (not recorded which). These receptors all come from a woman aged 25 to 45 who had been exposed to COVID-19.

The chain combines TRBV7-8 with TRBJ2-5; possibly TRBD1 for D (6 bases). The CDR3 contains 16 residues. Germline assignment: CDR1 SGHVS and CDR2 FQNEAQ. V lost 4 bases, J lost 1 base, and 16 bases lay in between. This chain's CDR3 is CASSYLYRAAQETQYF. CDR3 nucleotide sequence: TGTGCCAGCAGCTACTTATACAGGGCCGCCCAAGAGACCCAGTACTTC.

The V and J genes are TRBV4-2 and TRBJ1-1, with D tentatively TRBD1 (6 bases). The germline V gene encodes CDR1 LGHNA and CDR2 YNFKEQ. The V gene lost 4 bases and the J gene lost 5 bases, with 14 bases spanning the gap. The CDR3 runs to 14 residues. This chain's CDR3 is CASSRPGQGTEAFF. The CDR3 nucleotides read TGTGCCAGCAGCCGGCCAGGGCAGGGGACTGAAGCTTTCTTT.

In its sample, this clone was seen once. The chain employs TRBV6-1 and TRBJ1-3; TRBD1 matches at 10 bases. The germline V gene encodes CDR1 MNHNS and CDR2 SASEGT. V lost 2 bases to trimming and J lost 0 bases; unmatched junction nucleotides: 7. This CDR3 is 18 amino acids long. CDR3 amino acids: CASSEPGTGALSGNTIYF. CDR3 DNA: TGTGCCAGCAGTGAACCCGGGACAGGGGCCCTCTCTGGAAACACCATATATTTT.

The chain combines TRBV2 with TRBJ1-4; perhaps TRBD1 as D (5 bases). CDR3 length equals 15 residues. With 0 bases removed from V and 8 bases from J, the gap between germline ends came to 13 bases. The germline CDR1 and CDR2 sequences are SNHLY and FYNNEI. The CDR3 sequence is CASSEAGQGGEKLFF. The CDR3 coding sequence is TGTGCCAGCAGTGAAGCGGGGCAGGGAGGGGAAAAACTGTTTTTT.

The chain combines TRBV4-3 with TRBJ1-4, with a tentative D call TRBD1 (6 bases). Between the trimmed V and J ends, which lost 0 bases and 7 bases, there was a span of 15 bases. The CDR3 runs 16 residues. Germline lookup yields CDR1 LGHNA and CDR2 YSLEER. The CDR3 reads CASSQDQTGRSEKLFF. In nucleotides, the CDR3 is TGCGCCAGCAGCCAAGATCAAACAGGGCGGAGTGAAAAACTGTTTTTT.

V usage is TRBV27 and J usage is TRBJ2-1; D perhaps matches TRBD2 (6 bases). From germline, CDR1 is MNHEY and CDR2 SMNVEV (reference sequence). The CDR3 is 16 amino acids. V lost 5 bases and J 7 bases, leaving 21 bases between the germline ends. CDR3 DNA: TGTGCCAGCAGTCGGATCCCCGGAGGGGCGAGGAATGAGCAGTTCTTC. It codes for CASSRIPGGARNEQFF.

The chain has TRBV14 and TRBJ1-6, with D maybe TRBD1 (6 bases). Germline V lookup: CDR1 SGHDN, CDR2 FVKESK. Between the trimmed V and J ends, which lost 1 base and 9 bases, there was a span of 19 bases. The CDR3 is made up of 17 amino acids. CDR3 residues: CASSQARQAAWSSPLHF. The CDR3 region has the DNA TGTGCCAGCAGCCAAGCCCGACAGGCTGCTTGGAGTTCACCCCTCCACTTT. Using reference TRBV14 and TRBJ1-6 for the parts outside the CDR3, the full variable domain is EAGVTQFPSHSVIEKGQTVTLRCDPISGHDNLYWYRRVMGKEIKFLLHFVKESKQDESGMPNNRFLAERTGGTYSTLKVQPAELEDSGVYFCASSQARQAAWSSPLHFGNGTRLTVT.

The V call is TRBV5-1, the J call TRBJ1-1; D unresolved. The germline gives CDR1 SGHRS, CDR2 YFSETQ. The V end lost 1 base, the J end lost 1 base, and 14 bases lay between the germline ends. The CDR3 sequence is 16 residues long. The CDR3 sequence is CASSLRQVSWNTEAFF. The CDR3 region has the DNA TGCGCCAGCAGCTTGAGGCAGGTTTCATGGAACACTGAAGCTTTCTTT.

The chain links TRBV7-9 to TRBJ2-7; D is undetermined. Germline CDR1 SEHNR, CDR2 FQNEAQ (reference sequence). The V and J ends lost 2 bases and 4 bases respectively, with 9 bases between them. The CDR3 spans 13 residues. In DNA form, the CDR3 reads TGTGCCAGCAGCTTAAGTCAGAAGTACGAGCAGTACTTC. Translating it yields CASSLSQKYEQYF.

V usage is TRBV15 and J usage is TRBJ1-6; weak D call: TRBD1 (5 bases). The V gene lost 0 bases and the J gene lost 0 bases, with 9 bases spanning the gap. The CDR3 is 17 amino acids. Looked up from germline, CDR1 is LNHNV and CDR2 is YYDKDF (reference sequence). The chain's CDR3 is CATSRDRQSSYNSPLHF. The CDR3 DNA sequence: TGTGCCACCAGCAGAGATCGACAGAGCTCCTATAATTCACCCCTCCACTTT.

With regard to this clone: The sample has other DNA sequences that encode this CDR3 too. The chain combines TRBV18 with TRBJ1-6, with a possible D match to TRBD1 (5 bases). The CDR3 runs to 14 residues. From germline, CDR1 is KGHSH and CDR2 LQKENI. V gave up 1 base and J gave up 6 bases, with 7 bases separating them. The CDR3 sequence: CASSPQGSNSPLHF. CDR3 in DNA: TGTGCCAGCTCACCACAGGGGTCTAATTCACCCCTCCACTTT.

This chain uses TRBV25-1 with TRBJ2-5, with D uncertain. The germline V gene has CDR1 MGHDK and CDR2 SYGVNS. The CDR3 totals 14 residues. V lost 5 bases, J lost 5 bases, and 15 bases lay in between. CDR3 residues: CASSNNYDGETQYF. CDR3 bases: TGTGCCAGCAGTAATAACTACGATGGGGAGACCCAGTACTTC.

The chain links TRBV6-5 to TRBJ2-3, with 11 bases identical to TRBD2. V was clipped by 8 bases and J by 6 bases; unmatched bases: 4. CDR1 is MNHEY, CDR2 SVGAGI, per germline. The CDR3 runs to 13 residues. The CDR3 protein is CASLASGGDTQYF. CDR3 nucleotides: TGTGCCAGCCTCGCTAGCGGGGGGGATACGCAGTATTTT.

The V call is TRBV3-1 (or the pseudogene TRBV3-2), the J call TRBJ1-4, with 9 bases aligning to TRBD1. Germline assignment: CDR1 LGHDT and CDR2 YNNKEL (reference sequence). After removal of 5 bases from V and 7 bases from J, the junction contained 8 bases not matched to a gene. The CDR3 has 15 residues. CDR3 in DNA: TGTGCCAGCAGCACAGGGGGCGCGTCGCGTGAAAAACTGTTTTTT. Translating gives CASSTGGASREKLFF.

The chain combines TRBV11-2 with TRBJ2-1; perhaps TRBD1 as D (6 bases). Germline CDR1 is SGHAT and CDR2 is FQNNGV. This CDR3 comprises 15 residues. The V end was cut by 5 bases, the J end by 3 bases, with 14 bases between. The CDR3 region is CASSPPGTHYNEQFF. CDR3 bases: TGTGCCAGCAGCCCTCCCGGGACACACTACAATGAGCAGTTCTTC.

The V call is TRBV7-9, the J call TRBJ2-7, with 10 bases that match TRBD1. This CDR3 region has 11 residues. Germline V gives CDR1 SEHNR, CDR2 FQNEAQ (reference sequence). V shed 3 bases, J shed 12 bases, and the junction held 2 bases outside the gene matches. For the CDR3, the DNA is TGTGCCAGCAGCTTGACAGGGGGCCTGTACTTC. Translated, it gives CASSLTGGLYF.

In nucleotides, the CDR3 is TGTGCCAGCAGCCGCAGGGGTATTGGAAACACCATATATTTT. This sequence encodes CASSRRGIGNTIYF. J is TRBJ1-3 and V is TRBV27, with D perhaps matching TRBD1 (6 bases). Germline V gives CDR1 MNHEY, CDR2 SMNVEV (reference sequence). CDR3 length: 14 amino acids. The V and J ends lost 6 bases and 3 bases respectively, with 12 bases between them.